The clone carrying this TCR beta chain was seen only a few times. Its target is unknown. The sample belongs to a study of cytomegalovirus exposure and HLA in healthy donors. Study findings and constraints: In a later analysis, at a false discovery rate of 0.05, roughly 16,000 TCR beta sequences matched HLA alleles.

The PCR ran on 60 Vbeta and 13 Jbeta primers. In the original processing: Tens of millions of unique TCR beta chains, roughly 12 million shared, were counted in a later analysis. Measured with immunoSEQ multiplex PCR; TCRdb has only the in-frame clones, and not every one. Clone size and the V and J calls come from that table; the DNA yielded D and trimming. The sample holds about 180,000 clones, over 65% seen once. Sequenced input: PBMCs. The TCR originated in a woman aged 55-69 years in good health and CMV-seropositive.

Here the CDR3 DNA reads TGTGCCAGCAGGGTCCTAGGATCCTATGGCTACACCTTC. The encoded protein is CASRVLGSYGYTF. This sequence joins TRBV6-6 and TRBJ1-2; D uncertain. The CDR3 covers 13 residues. Germline assignment: CDR1 MNHNY and CDR2 SVGAGI (reference sequence). V shed 6 bases and J shed 4 bases, with 12 bases lying between them.